The 20 T cell receptor beta chains below come from one sample, sequenced in a study of Ad26.COV2.S vaccination and SARS-CoV-2 variants. Treatment defined: over 15 received Ad26.COV2.S at low or high dose, single or two shots; about 5 received placebo; per-sample allocation not given. Day 63 following the first vaccine or placebo injection was when the samples were taken. The repertoire was sequenced with immunoSEQ multiplex PCR; TCRdb's copy has only in-frame clones and lacks some. The profile shows about 330,000 clones, under 90% of them singletons. The sample was peripheral blood, taken in a trial of Ad26.COV2.S vaccine versus placebo. The receptors stem from a person aged 18-65 years who received the Ad26.COV2.S COVID-19 vaccine or a placebo.

The CDR3 DNA is TGTGCCAGCAGCCCGGAAGTTTACAGGGTAGGCAATCAGCCCCAGCATTTT. Its protein product is CASSPEVYRVGNQPQHF. The rearrangement uses TRBV7-8 and TRBJ1-5, with a tentative D call TRBD1 (6 bases). Germline values: CDR1 SGHVS, CDR2 FQNEAQ. V gave up 5 bases and J gave up 2 bases, with 19 bases separating them. The CDR3 is 17 amino acids.

The rearrangement uses TRBV25-1 and TRBJ1-2; 8 positions agree with TRBD1. V lost 6 bases and J lost 4; bases outside the gene matches: 10. The CDR3 totals 15 residues. Germline CDR1 is MGHDK and CDR2 is SYGVNS. CDR3 DNA: TGTGCCAGCAGCCAAGGACAGGGCCGACGCTATGGCTACACCTTC. Translating it yields CASSQGQGRRYGYTF.

This CDR3 reads CASSQDVRGRPYNEQFF. CDR3 nucleotide sequence: TGTGCCAGCAGCCAAGATGTCCGCGGGAGGCCTTACAATGAGCAGTTCTTC. This chain links TRBV3-1 (or the pseudogene TRBV3-2) with TRBJ2-1; 8 bases align to TRBD2. Looked up from germline, CDR1 is LGHDT and CDR2 is YNNKEL (reference sequence). V lost 0 bases, J lost 4 bases, and 8 bases stayed unmatched. The CDR3 is made up of 17 amino acids.

This clone appeared a few times. J is TRBJ2-7 and V is TRBV2; D remains unclear. Germline CDR1 is SNHLY and CDR2 is FYNNEI. CDR3 length: 13 residues. With 5 bases removed from V and 4 bases from J, the gap between germline ends came to 12 bases. The CDR3 spells CASSPGLPYEQYF. CDR3 in DNA: TGTGCCAGCAGTCCCGGGCTCCCGTACGAGCAGTACTTC.

The chain employs TRBV18 and TRBJ1-2, with no clear D. In germline, CDR1 is KGHSH, CDR2 LQKENI. This CDR3 spans 14 amino acids. Trimming shortened V by 4 bases and J by 4 bases, and 13 bases separated the two germline ends. CDR3: CASSRGSEGYGYTF. CDR3 in DNA: TGTGCCAGCTCACGAGGGTCAGAGGGCTATGGCTACACCTTC. The full variable domain, in which reference TRBV18 and TRBJ1-2 provide the parts outside the CDR3, is NAGVMQNPRHLVRRRGQEARLRCSPMKGHSHVYWYRQLPEEGLKFMVYLQKENIIDESGMPKERFSAEFPKEGPSILRIQQVVRGDSAAYFCASSRGSEGYGYTFGSGTRLTVV.

The chain links TRBV6-2 or TRBV6-3 to TRBJ2-1; 10 bases are shared with TRBD1. Germline trimming cut 5 bases from V and 2 bases from J; bases unmatched to any gene: 3. Germline CDR1 and CDR2: MNHEY and SVGEGT. There are 15 residues in the CDR3. For the CDR3, the DNA is TGTGCCAGCAGTAGGACAGGGGGGACCTACAATGAGCAGTTCTTC. As protein: CASSRTGGTYNEQFF.

V gene TRBV3-1 (or the pseudogene TRBV3-2) combines with J gene TRBJ1-2, with 8 bases fitting TRBD1. The germline CDR1 and CDR2 sequences are LGHDT and YNNKEL (reference sequence). The CDR3 has 17 amino acids. Germline trimming cut 1 base from V and 4 bases from J; bases unmatched to any gene: 11. This CDR3 reads CASSQGAVGQATYGYTF. As DNA, the CDR3 is TGTGCCAGCAGCCAAGGCGCGGTGGGACAGGCGACCTATGGCTACACCTTC.

In DNA, the CDR3 is TGTGCCAGTAGTATAGTTGACATTGGGAACACTGAAGCTTTCTTT. It encodes CASSIVDIGNTEAFF. V usage is TRBV19 and J usage is TRBJ1-1; no firm D call. The CDR3 has 15 amino acids. V dropped 1 base and J dropped 1 base, with 10 bases sitting between them. Germline V gene sequence: CDR1 LNHDA, CDR2 SQIVND (reference sequence).

The J gene is TRBJ2-5, the V gene TRBV5-1, with a weak D call TRBD1 (6 bases). The CDR3 is 13 residues long. V shed 3 bases and J shed 1 base, with 7 bases lying between them. Germline loops: CDR1 SGHRS, CDR2 YFSETQ. For the CDR3, the DNA is TGCGCCAGCAGCTCACAGGGCCAAGAGACCCAGTACTTC. Residues: CASSSQGQETQYF. Based on the CDR3 plus reference TRBV5-1 and TRBJ2-5, the full variable domain is KAGVTQTPRYLIKTRGQQVTLSCSPISGHRSVSWYQQTPGQGLQFLFEYFSETQRNKGNFPGRFSGRQFSNSRSEMNVSTLELGDSALYLCASSSQGQETQYFGPGTRLLVL.

J is TRBJ2-2 and V is TRBV4-3, with a possible D match to TRBD1 (6 bases). V was trimmed by 4 bases and J by 5 bases, leaving 23 bases between them. Looked up from germline, CDR1 is LGHNA and CDR2 is YSLEER. The CDR3 has 18 amino acids. In DNA form, the CDR3 reads TGCGCCAGCAGCCCGCTAAGGACAGTTTCCTTTCTGACCGGGGAGCTGTTTTTT. Its translation: CASSPLRTVSFLTGELFF.

This clone was recorded once. The chain combines TRBV5-1 with TRBJ1-1; D unresolved. The germline V gene has CDR1 SGHRS and CDR2 YFSETQ. The CDR3 contains 14 residues. Trimming took off 0 bases at V and 3 bases at J, with 9 bases between the two ends. CDR3 bases: TGCGCCAGCAGCTTGGTATCTGGGGACACTGAAGCTTTCTTT. It translates to CASSLVSGDTEAFF.

The rearrangement uses TRBV18 and TRBJ2-1; 8 positions agree with TRBD2. The V gene end was trimmed by 2 bases and the J gene end by 6 bases; junction bases not matched to a gene: 6. This CDR3 has 15 amino acids. CDR1 is KGHSH and CDR2 is LQKENI in the germline V gene. The chain's CDR3 is CASSPTSGKSNEQFF. The DNA of the CDR3 is TGTGCCAGCTCACCAACTAGCGGCAAAAGCAATGAGCAGTTCTTC. Variable domain in full (rest from reference TRBV18 and TRBJ2-1): NAGVMQNPRHLVRRRGQEARLRCSPMKGHSHVYWYRQLPEEGLKFMVYLQKENIIDESGMPKERFSAEFPKEGPSILRIQQVVRGDSAAYFCASSPTSGKSNEQFFGPGTRLTVL.

The chain employs TRBV2 and TRBJ1-4; 8 bases match TRBD1. The CDR3 is 16 amino acids. V lost 6 bases and J lost 4; bases outside the gene matches: 10. CDR1 is SNHLY and CDR2 is FYNNEI in the germline V gene. The CDR3 loop is CASRPKDRAFNEKLFF. Written as DNA, the CDR3 is TGTGCCAGCAGACCCAAGGACAGGGCCTTTAATGAAAAACTGTTTTTT.

The chain is built from TRBV6-5 and TRBJ2-7; 10 bases agree with TRBD1. Germline V gene sequence: CDR1 MNHEY, CDR2 SVGAGI. Losses at the gene ends were 6 bases for V and 4 bases for J; bases not matched to a gene: 9. The CDR3 sequence is 15 residues long. CDR3: CASSYTGTGAYEQYF. DNA of the CDR3: TGTGCCAGCAGCTATACCGGGACAGGGGCTTACGAGCAGTACTTC.

This clone has only one observation. This chain uses TRBV4-3 with TRBJ1-2, with TRBD1 as a possible D gene (6 bases). This CDR3 has 14 amino acids. Germline CDR1 and CDR2: LGHNA and YSLEER. V lost 4 bases to trimming and J lost 2 bases, with 11 bases between them. DNA of the CDR3: TGCGCCAGCAGCCCGGGACATATAAACTATGGCTACACCTTC. This gives the protein CASSPGHINYGYTF.

This chain joins TRBV18 and TRBJ1-6, with 8 bases fitting TRBD1. V was clipped by 1 base and J by 10 bases; unmatched bases: 6. This CDR3 spans 15 amino acids. Germline V gene lookup returns CDR1 KGHSH and CDR2 LQKENI. The CDR3 loop reads CASSPQTGADSPLHF. The CDR3 coding sequence is TGTGCCAGCTCACCACAGACAGGGGCTGACTCACCCCTCCACTTT.

This clone appeared a single time. V gene TRBV27 combines with J gene TRBJ2-3; D not resolved. Germline CDR1 MNHEY, CDR2 SMNVEV (reference sequence). The CDR3 spans 13 residues. The V end lost 2 bases, the J end lost 2 bases, and 5 bases lay between the germline ends. CDR3: CASSLPFTDTQYF. CDR3 DNA sequence: TGTGCCAGCAGTTTACCTTTCACAGATACGCAGTATTTT.

This clone appeared a few times. V and J are TRBV27 and TRBJ1-1; maybe TRBD1 (5 bases). The CDR3 length is 14 residues. Germline-derived CDR1 and CDR2 are MNHEY and SMNVEV (reference sequence). V was clipped by 3 bases and J by 8 bases, with 16 bases between them. The CDR3 region is CASSFDRLTSEAFF. The CDR3 DNA is TGTGCCAGCAGTTTCGACAGATTAACGTCCGAAGCTTTCTTT.

This chain links TRBV15 with TRBJ2-6; D unclear. CDR1 and CDR2 (germline): LNHNV, YYDKDF (reference sequence). The CDR3 has 17 residues. V shed 0 bases and J shed 2 bases, with 11 bases lying between them. For the CDR3, the DNA is TGTGCCACCAGCAGAGATCGAGAGACGGCTGGGGCCAACGTCCTGACTTTC. This sequence encodes CATSRDRETAGANVLTF.

V gene TRBV28 combines with J gene TRBJ1-2, with D maybe TRBD1 (5 bases). Germline V gives CDR1 MDHEN, CDR2 SYDVKM. CDR3 length equals 14 residues. The germline V and J ends were trimmed by 6 bases and 4 bases, with 15 bases remaining between them. CDR3 sequence (DNA): TGTGCCAGCAGCGCTGTTGGTGGGGCCTATGGCTACACCTTC. Its protein product is CASSAVGGAYGYTF.